This T cell receptor beta chain was profiled in a study of naive and memory T cell subsets. An equimolar mix of two oligonucleotides served as the beta constant-region primer for TRBC1 and TRBC2. Nested alpha and beta constant-region primers with the SP2 primer drove four PCR rounds on ligated cDNA. A 12-nucleotide UMI and the SP2 primer were added to the cDNA 3' end by oligonucleotide ligation. TCRdb recomputed calls from the UMI-ligation and nested PCR reads with MiXCR, one row per CDR3 protein. This sample has fewer than 150,000 distinct CDR3 sequences; approximately 18% occur once, and the top ten carry about 0.57%. Study-wide results and caveats: Clonotypes are single alpha or beta chains, not paired receptors. TCR counts from RNA may reflect activation-linked expression changes. Especially in CD8 cells, naive repertoires contained a few larger clonotypes, possibly CD45RA-re-expressing memory cells.

The CDR3 sequence is 12 residues long. V lost 11 bases to trimming and J lost 0 bases; unmatched junction nucleotides: 3. CDR1 MNHEY and CDR2 SVGAGI come from the germline V gene. Alpha and beta libraries were amplified separately from the second PCR onward. Turning to this clonotype: Its matching antigen is unknown.

This TCR derives from a human donor in good health. The chain employs TRBV6-5 and TRBJ2-5; 7 bases fit TRBD1. Material for sequencing was naive CD8+ T cells from blood. CDR3 residues: CACTGDQETQYF. CDR3 bases: TGTGCCTGTACAGGGGACCAAGAGACCCAGTACTTC.